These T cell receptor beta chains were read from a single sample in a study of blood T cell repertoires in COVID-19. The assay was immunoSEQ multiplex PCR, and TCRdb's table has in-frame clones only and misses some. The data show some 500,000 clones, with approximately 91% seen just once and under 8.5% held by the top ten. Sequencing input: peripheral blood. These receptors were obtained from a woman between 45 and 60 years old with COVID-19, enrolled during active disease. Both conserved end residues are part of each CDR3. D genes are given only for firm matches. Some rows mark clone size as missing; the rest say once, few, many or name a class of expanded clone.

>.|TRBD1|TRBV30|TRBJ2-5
CAWSAGDRGYQETQYF
TGTGCCTGGAGTGCGGGGGACAGGGGATACCAAGAGACCCAGTACTTC
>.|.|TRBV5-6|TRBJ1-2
CASQYGEQSYGYTF
TGTGCCAGCCAATACGGGGAACAGAGCTATGGCTACACCTTC
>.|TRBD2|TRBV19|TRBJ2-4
CASRALGRDIQYF
TGTGCCAGTAGGGCCTTGGGGAGGGACATTCAGTACTTC
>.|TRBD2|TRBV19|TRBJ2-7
CASSGTSGAYEQYF
TGTGCCAGTAGTGGGACTAGCGGGGCCTACGAGCAGTACTTC
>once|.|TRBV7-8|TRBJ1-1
CASSLASIPRAGLNTEAFF
TGTGCCAGCAGCTTAGCAAGTATCCCCAGGGCAGGGTTGAACACTGAAGCTTTCTTT
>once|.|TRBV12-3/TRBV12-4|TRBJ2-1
CASTLILREQFF
TGTGCCAGCACCCTGATCCTACGTGAGCAGTTCTTC
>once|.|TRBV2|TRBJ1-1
CAIQAAMNTEAFF
TGTGCCATACAGGCTGCTATGAACACTGAAGCTTTCTTT
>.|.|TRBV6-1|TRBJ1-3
CASSDLQDLGTIYF
TGTGCCAGCAGTGATTTACAGGATTTGGGCACCATATATTTT
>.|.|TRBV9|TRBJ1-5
CASSPQGYSNQPQHF
TGTGCCAGCAGCCCCCAGGGGTATAGCAATCAGCCCCAGCATTTT
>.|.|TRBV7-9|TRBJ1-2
CASSEGSGGKDYGYTF
TGTGCCAGCAGCGAAGGGAGCGGGGGCAAGGACTATGGCTACACCTTC
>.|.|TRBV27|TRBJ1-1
CASSGHITGGNSDMNTEAFF
TGTGCCAGCAGTGGTCACATTACTGGCGGGAATTCAGACATGAACACTGAAGCTTTCTTT
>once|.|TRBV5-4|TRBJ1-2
CASSPPDRINYGYTF
TGTGCCAGCAGCCCCCCTGACAGGATAAACTATGGCTACACCTTC
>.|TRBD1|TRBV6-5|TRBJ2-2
CASSPGTAPGELFF
TGTGCCAGCAGCCCCGGGACAGCGCCCGGGGAGCTGTTTTTT
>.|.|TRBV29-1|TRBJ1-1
CSVRLNSNTEAFF
TGCAGCGTCCGACTCAATTCTAACACTGAAGCTTTCTTT
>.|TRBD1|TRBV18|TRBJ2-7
CASSSGTGSYEQYF
TGTGCCAGCTCGTCCGGGACAGGTTCCTACGAGCAGTACTTC
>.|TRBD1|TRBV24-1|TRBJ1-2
CATSDLNRGHGYTF
TGTGCCACCAGTGATTTGAACAGGGGACATGGCTACACCTTC
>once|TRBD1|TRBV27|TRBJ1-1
CASRRWGQGKNTEAFF
TGTGCCAGCAGAAGATGGGGACAGGGGAAAAACACTGAAGCTTTCTTT
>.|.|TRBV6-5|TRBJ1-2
CASSYGPGTNYGYTF
TGTGCCAGCAGTTACGGGCCCGGCACTAACTATGGCTACACCTTC
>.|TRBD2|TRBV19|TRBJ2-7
CASSIEGTSASYEQYF
TGTGCCAGTAGTATAGAAGGGACTAGCGCATCCTACGAGCAGTACTTC
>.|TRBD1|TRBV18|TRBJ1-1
CASSPSGTGGFEAFF
TGTGCCAGCTCACCTTCGGGGACAGGGGGCTTTGAAGCTTTCTTT
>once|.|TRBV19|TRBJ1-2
CASRRPGINYGYTF
TGTGCCAGTAGGAGGCCAGGGATTAACTATGGCTACACCTTC
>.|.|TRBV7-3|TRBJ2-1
CASSPSGGTYNEQFF
TGTGCCAGCAGCCCCTCGGGGGGCACCTACAATGAGCAGTTCTTC
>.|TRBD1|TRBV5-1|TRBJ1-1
CASSPRTGQNTEAFF
TGCGCCAGCAGCCCACGGACAGGACAAAACACTGAAGCTTTCTTT
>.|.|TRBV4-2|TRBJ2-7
CASSQLDSKRYEQYF
TGTGCCAGCAGCCAACTGGACAGTAAGAGGTACGAGCAGTACTTC
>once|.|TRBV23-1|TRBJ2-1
CASSQSGGSRSYNEQFF
TGCGCCAGCAGTCAATCAGGGGGATCGCGCTCCTACAATGAGCAGTTCTTC
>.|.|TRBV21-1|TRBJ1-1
CASSALYTQGVETEAFF
TGTGCCAGCAGCGCCCTTTACACACAGGGGGTGGAAACTGAAGCTTTCTTT
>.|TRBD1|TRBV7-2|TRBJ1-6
CASSHRDRNSPLHF
TGTGCCAGCAGCCACCGGGACAGAAATTCACCCCTCCACTTT
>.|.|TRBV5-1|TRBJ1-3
CASSLSGPAGNTIYF
TGCGCCAGCAGCTTGTCTGGGCCTGCTGGAAACACCATATATTTT
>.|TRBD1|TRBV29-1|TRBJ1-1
CSYDRGLTEAFF
TGCAGTTATGACAGGGGGTTAACTGAAGCTTTCTTT
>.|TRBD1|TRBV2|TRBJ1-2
CASRNRDRDKDGYTF
TGTGCCAGCAGAAACCGGGACAGGGATAAGGATGGCTACACCTTC
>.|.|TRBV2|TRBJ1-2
CASNKPGDYGYTF
TGTGCCAGCAATAAACCCGGGGACTATGGCTACACCTTC